This T cell receptor (beta chain) was recorded in a study of PD-L1 blockade in urothelial cancer. Clones were sequenced by immunoSEQ multiplex PCR, and TCRdb holds only the in-frame ones, with some missing. In the table there are some 84,000 clones, 87% of which are singletons. The germline V gene has CDR1 SGHNT and CDR2 YYREEE (reference sequence). This CDR3 spans 14 amino acids. Trimming took 5 bases from V and 0 from J, leaving 10 bases between them. V gene TRBV5-4 combines with J gene TRBJ2-3; D may be TRBD2 (6 bases). Material: PBMCs, obtained around atezolizumab (anti-PD-L1) treatment. This clonotype was sampled from a woman in her 70s with urothelial cancer. Here the CDR3 reads CASRWDLSTDTQYF. DNA of the CDR3: TGTGCCAGCAGGTGGGACTTGAGCACAGATACGCAGTATTTT.